This T cell receptor (beta chain) was observed in a study of blood T cell repertoires in COVID-19 (dated by TCRdb to the early 2020s). As for the study more broadly: Collaborator samples came from the United States, Italy and Spain and covered acute and convalescent phases of COVID-19. The prospective study material was composed of cDNA or gDNA derived from T cells, B-cell-depleted T cells, or PBMCs. HLA class I and class II types, where available, came from metadata supplied by the sample provider rather than from assay-based typing. A freely available public database, intended as a resource for researchers studying the immune response to SARS-CoV-2, is where the repertoires were released. Samples came from the ongoing ImmuneRACE study (first 160 participants) plus 1,254 subjects from 6 global collaborators. The dataset comprised deeply sampled blood TCRbeta repertoires from subjects exposed to, actively infected with, or recovered from COVID-19. The sample metadata nearly always contained a de-identified subject ID, COVID-19 status, age in years and sex.

One collaborating source in Seattle enrolled patients during active infection and followed them longitudinally through the course of disease. The collaborating institutions used their own protocols to collect whole blood in K2EDTA tubes. For TCRbeta analysis, collaborators shipped samples in one of three forms: frozen whole blood, isolated PBMCs, or DNA extracted from either of those sample types. Study-level results and caveats: The amount of clinical and demographic metadata varied by source and participant and was provided uncurated.

TCRbeta CDR3 regions were amplified from genomic DNA by means of the immunoSEQ Assay, a bias-controlled multiplex PCR. As for how the authors treated the data: Nucleated cell counts per sample were estimated from amplification of reference gene primers within the assay. To quantify the absolute abundance of each unique TCRbeta CDR3 rearrangement, sequence reads were collapsed and filtered. For each sample, productive Simpson clonality was calculated as the square root of Simpson's diversity index over productive rearrangements. TCRdb took this table from immuneACCESS and kept in-frame rearrangements with V and J called. Such tables lack part of the clones; where checked against another copy, unresolved V genes explain under half of the gap, and the rest is unexplained. V and J calls and clone size come straight from that table; D and trimming were deduced from the DNA. Recorded for this sample are about 160,000 clones; approximately 81% of them occurred a single time. Over 5% of the sample belongs to the ten largest clones.

With regard to this clone: There is no known antigen for this receptor. No per-base quality is available; no much larger clone lies one base away.

Trimming takes 4 bases off V and 6 bases off J; junction bases not matched to a gene: 3. The CDR3, from cysteine to phenylalanine, totals 12 residues. Only the CDR3 DNA is retained, 36 bases long and in frame from the first base. CDR1 is given as SNHLY and CDR2 as FYNNEI, both from the germline V gene. Sequencing was carried out using peripheral blood. The clonotype was recovered from a woman aged 45 to 65 with COVID-19, enrolled during active disease. The V and J genes are TRBV2 and TRBJ2-7; TRBD2 agrees with 7 junctional bases. The CDR3 region: CASSVLAGEQYF. The sequenced DNA: TGTGCCAGCAGTGTATTAGCGGGCGAGCAGTACTTC.